This record covers a single TCR beta chain. Its target is unknown. V was shortened by 4 bases and J by 5 bases, with 15 bases between the two germline ends. The germline V gene encodes CDR1 DFQATT and CDR2 SNEGSKA (reference sequence). The CDR3 covers 14 residues. The record originates from a study of blood T cells in healthy people across ages. Every donor gave ten milliliters of peripheral blood. Primers used in a second PCR of roughly 6 to 12 cycles were a sample-barcoded 5' primer and a J-beta primer mix. MiXCR was run by TCRdb on the 5' RACE reads, yielding one entry per CDR3 protein. The table lists fewer than 600,000 distinct CDR3 sequences, roughly a quarter of them singletons. Study observations and caveats: There were more naive CD4+ cells and higher diversity in long-lived donors than in aged donors.

This sample also appeared in a second study, on T cells of mothers and their children. That paper notes: In each mother, TCR beta CDR3 reads exceeded 10 million; in each child, they numbered approximately 3.3 million. The study found thymic selection shapes TCR recombination output similarly in related and unrelated pairs.

The origin of this receptor is a boy under 10 years old in good health. The sequencing input was blood. This chain connects TRBV20-1 to TRBJ2-1, with a tentative D call TRBD1 (6 bases). The CDR3 DNA sequence: TGCAGTGCTATTTCCCCACGACAGGACAATGAGCAGTTCTTC. This gives the protein CSAISPRQDNEQFF.